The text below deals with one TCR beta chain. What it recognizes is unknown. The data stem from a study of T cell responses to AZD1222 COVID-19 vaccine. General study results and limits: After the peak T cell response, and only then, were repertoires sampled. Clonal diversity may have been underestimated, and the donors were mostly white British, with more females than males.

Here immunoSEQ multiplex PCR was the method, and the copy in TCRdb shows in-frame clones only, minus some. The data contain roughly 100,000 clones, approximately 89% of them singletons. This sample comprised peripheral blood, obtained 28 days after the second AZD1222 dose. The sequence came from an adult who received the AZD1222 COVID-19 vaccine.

The CDR3 DNA reads TGTGCCAGCTCACCATATGGTCCTCCGGAGCAGTACTTC. Translating gives CASSPYGPPEQYF. The genes are TRBV18 and TRBJ2-7; D gene ambiguous. CDR3 length: 13 residues. The germline CDR1 and CDR2 sequences are KGHSH and LQKENI. The V gene lost 2 bases and the J gene lost 7 bases, with 12 bases spanning the gap.